This TCR beta chain was captured in a study of CDR3 diversity in severe acne. Many counts were recorded for this clonotype. A single record per CDR3 protein comes from TCRdb applying MiXCR to the PCR reads. The data hold approximately 90,000 distinct CDR3 sequences, with around 47% observed a single time. The CDR3 totals 12 residues. Germline assignment: CDR1 MDHEN and CDR2 SYDVKM. Trimming stripped 7 bases from V and 9 bases from J, with 15 bases between. The J gene is TRBJ2-5, the V gene TRBV28, with unresolved D. The material sequenced was blood. The clonotype comes from a male donor with severe acne vulgaris. In DNA form, the CDR3 reads TGTGCCAGCAACCGAGGTAGAAGGGCCCAGTACTTC. It translates to CASNRGRRAQYF.